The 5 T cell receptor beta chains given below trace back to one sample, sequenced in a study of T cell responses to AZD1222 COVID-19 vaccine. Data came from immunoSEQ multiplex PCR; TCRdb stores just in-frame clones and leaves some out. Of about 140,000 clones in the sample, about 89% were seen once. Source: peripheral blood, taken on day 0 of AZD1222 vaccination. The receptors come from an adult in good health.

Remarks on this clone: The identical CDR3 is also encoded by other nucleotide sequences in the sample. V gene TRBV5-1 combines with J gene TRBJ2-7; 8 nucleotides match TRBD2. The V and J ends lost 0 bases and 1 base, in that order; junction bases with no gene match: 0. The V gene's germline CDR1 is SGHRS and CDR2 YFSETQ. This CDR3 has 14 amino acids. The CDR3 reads CASSLAGGSYEQYF. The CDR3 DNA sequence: TGCGCCAGCAGCTTGGCGGGGGGGTCCTACGAGCAGTACTTC.

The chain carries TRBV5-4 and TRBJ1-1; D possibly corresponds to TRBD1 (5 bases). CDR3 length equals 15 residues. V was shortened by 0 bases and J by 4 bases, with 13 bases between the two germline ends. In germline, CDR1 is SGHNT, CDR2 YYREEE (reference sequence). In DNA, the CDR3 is TGTGCCAGCAGCTTGGCGCGTGGGACGGTCACTGAAGCTTTCTTT. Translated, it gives CASSLARGTVTEAFF.

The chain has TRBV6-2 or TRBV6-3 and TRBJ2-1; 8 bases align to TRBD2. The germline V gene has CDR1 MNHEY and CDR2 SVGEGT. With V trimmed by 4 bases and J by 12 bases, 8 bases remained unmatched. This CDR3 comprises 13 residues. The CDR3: CASSSYGRAGQFF. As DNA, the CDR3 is TGTGCCAGCAGTTCATACGGGAGGGCCGGGCAGTTCTTC.

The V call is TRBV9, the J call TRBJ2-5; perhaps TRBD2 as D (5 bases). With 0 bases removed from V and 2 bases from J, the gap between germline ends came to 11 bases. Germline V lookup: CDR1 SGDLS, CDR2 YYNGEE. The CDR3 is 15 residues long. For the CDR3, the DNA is TGTGCCAGCAGCGTAGAAGCTAGGACTCAAGAGACCCAGTACTTC. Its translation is CASSVEARTQETQYF.

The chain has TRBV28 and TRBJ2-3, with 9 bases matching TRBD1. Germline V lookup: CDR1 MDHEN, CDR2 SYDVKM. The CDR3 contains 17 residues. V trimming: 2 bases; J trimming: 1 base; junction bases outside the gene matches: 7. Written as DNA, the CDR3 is TGTGCCAGCAGTTTAGACAGGGGGACTCGTCGCACAGATACGCAGTATTTT. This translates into CASSLDRGTRRTDTQYF.